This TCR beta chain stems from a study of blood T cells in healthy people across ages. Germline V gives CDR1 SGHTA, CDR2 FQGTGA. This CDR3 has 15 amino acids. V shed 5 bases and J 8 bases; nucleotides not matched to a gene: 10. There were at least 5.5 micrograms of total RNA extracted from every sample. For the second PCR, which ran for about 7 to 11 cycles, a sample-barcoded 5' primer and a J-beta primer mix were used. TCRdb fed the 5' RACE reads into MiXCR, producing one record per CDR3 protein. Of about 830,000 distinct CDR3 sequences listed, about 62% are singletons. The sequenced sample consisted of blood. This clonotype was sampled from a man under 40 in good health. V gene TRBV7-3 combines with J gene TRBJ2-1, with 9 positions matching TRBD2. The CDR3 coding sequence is TGTGCCAGCAGCCGCGGGGGGGCCGGTCTAGATGAGCAGTTCTTC. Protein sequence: CASSRGGAGLDEQFF.